These T cell receptor beta chains were read from a single sample in a study of Tregs in tolerant kidney transplant recipients. Only in-frame clones appear in the TCRdb table, and some are missing; sequencing was by immunoSEQ multiplex PCR. The table lists under 90,000 clones, about 91% of them singletons. Sequenced material: CD4+ T cells from blood (PBMCs), taken 24 months after the transplant. Receptor source: a human patient who received a combined kidney and bone marrow transplant. Some T cells may originate from the graft donor. Both conserved end residues are part of each CDR3. The D gene is left open where the match is weak. Part of the rows lack a size; the others show once, few, many or a class for expanded clones.

D: TRBD1; size: NA; V: TRBV19; J: TRBJ1-6; CDR3: CASSIPSRRGPLYYNSPLHF; DNA: TGTGCCAGTAGTATCCCCTCGAGAAGGGGGCCCCTCTACTATAATTCACCCCTCCACTTT
D: NA; size: NA; V: TRBV7-6; J: TRBJ2-5; CDR3: CASSPVSRVETQYF; DNA: TGTGCCAGCAGCCCCGTCAGCAGGGTGGAGACCCAGTACTTC
D: TRBD1; size: NA; V: TRBV7-2; J: TRBJ1-2; CDR3: CASSLDGQGARYYGYTF; DNA: TGTGCCAGCAGCTTAGACGGACAGGGGGCCCGTTACTATGGCTACACCTTC
D: TRBD1; size: NA; V: TRBV7-3; J: TRBJ2-1; CDR3: CASSLGQFGPGGNEQFF; DNA: TGTGCCAGCAGCTTAGGACAGTTTGGTCCAGGGGGTAATGAGCAGTTCTTC
D: NA; size: NA; V: TRBV27; J: TRBJ2-3; CDR3: CASSLSPGGGYTQYF; DNA: TGTGCCAGCAGTTTGTCCCCGGGGGGCGGGTATACGCAGTATTTT
D: TRBD1; size: NA; V: TRBV7-2; J: TRBJ2-7; CDR3: CASSLAGQGDYEQYF; DNA: TGTGCCAGCAGCTTAGCGGGACAGGGGGACTACGAGCAGTACTTC
D: NA; size: NA; V: TRBV7-9; J: TRBJ1-4; CDR3: CASVPLGGAYEKLFF; DNA: TGTGCCAGCGTACCATTAGGGGGGGCCTATGAAAAACTGTTTTTT
D: NA; size: NA; V: TRBV6-1; J: TRBJ2-7; CDR3: CASSEGEGGWTSHEQYF; DNA: TGTGCCAGCAGTGAAGGTGAAGGGGGCTGGACTAGCCACGAGCAGTACTTC
D: TRBD2; size: NA; V: TRBV18; J: TRBJ2-1; CDR3: CASSPASGYNEQFF; DNA: TGTGCCAGCTCACCAGCTAGCGGTTACAATGAGCAGTTCTTC
D: NA; size: NA; V: TRBV7-8; J: TRBJ2-1; CDR3: CASSRGDYPSNEQFF; DNA: TGTGCCAGCAGCCGAGGCGACTATCCCTCCAATGAGCAGTTCTTC
D: NA; size: NA; V: TRBV7-6; J: TRBJ1-2; CDR3: CASSRRGYDGYTF; DNA: TGTGCCAGCAGCCGACGAGGGTACGATGGCTACACCTTC
D: TRBD2; size: once; V: TRBV5-1; J: TRBJ2-3; CDR3: CASSLGLATTDTQYF; DNA: TGCGCCAGCAGCTTGGGACTAGCAACCACAGATACGCAGTATTTT
D: NA; size: NA; V: TRBV14; J: TRBJ1-2; CDR3: CASSQDRLYGYTF; DNA: TGTGCCAGCAGCCAAGACAGGTTATATGGCTACACCTTC
D: NA; size: NA; V: TRBV29-1; J: TRBJ1-6; CDR3: CSPEQAGDSPLHF; DNA: TGCAGCCCGGAACAGGCGGGGGATTCACCCCTCCACTTT
D: TRBD2; size: few; V: TRBV18; J: TRBJ2-1; CDR3: CASSRGGGVNEQFF; DNA: TGTGCCAGCTCACGAGGCGGGGGGGTCAATGAGCAGTTCTTC
D: NA; size: NA; V: TRBV21-1; J: TRBJ2-7; CDR3: CASSVTRYEQYF; DNA: TGTGCCAGCAGCGTAACTAGGTACGAGCAGTACTTC
D: TRBD2; size: once; V: TRBV9; J: TRBJ2-7; CDR3: CASSVDPGTSGRHEQYF; DNA: TGTGCCAGCAGCGTAGACCCCGGGACTAGCGGGAGACACGAGCAGTACTTC
D: TRBD1; size: NA; V: TRBV4-3; J: TRBJ1-6; CDR3: CASSQNPPTTGMYNSPLHF; DNA: TGCGCCAGCAGCCAAAACCCCCCCACGACAGGGATGTATAATTCACCCCTCCACTTT
D: NA; size: NA; V: TRBV5-6; J: TRBJ1-5; CDR3: CASSLRIGTINQPQHF; DNA: TGTGCCAGCAGCTTGCGTATCGGGACAATTAATCAGCCCCAGCATTTT
D: NA; size: NA; V: TRBV4-1; J: TRBJ1-3; CDR3: CASSQDPTGISGNTIYF; DNA: TGCGCCAGCAGCCAAGATCCCACGGGAATCTCTGGAAACACCATATATTTT
D: NA; size: NA; V: TRBV6-1; J: TRBJ1-1; CDR3: CASSEVSDTEAFF; DNA: TGTGCCAGCAGTGAAGTCTCGGACACTGAAGCTTTCTTT
D: NA; size: NA; V: TRBV4-2; J: TRBJ2-4; CDR3: CASSQEIGLNIQYF; DNA: TGTGCCAGCAGCCAAGAGATCGGACTAAACATTCAGTACTTC
D: TRBD1; size: NA; V: TRBV5-4; J: TRBJ1-1; CDR3: CASSRDSVNTEAFF; DNA: TGTGCCAGCAGCCGGGACAGCGTGAACACTGAAGCTTTCTTT
D: NA; size: NA; V: TRBV12-5; J: TRBJ1-5; CDR3: CASGLGQGGYSNQPQHF; DNA: TGTGCTAGTGGTTTGGGGCAGGGCGGTTATAGCAATCAGCCCCAGCATTTT
D: TRBD2; size: NA; V: TRBV4-3; J: TRBJ2-3; CDR3: CASSQDTSGSSTDTQYF; DNA: TGCGCCAGCAGCCAAGATACTAGCGGTTCTAGCACAGATACGCAGTATTTT
D: NA; size: once; V: TRBV29-1; J: TRBJ1-5; CDR3: CSVEGQDGQPQHF; DNA: TGCAGCGTTGAGGGGCAGGATGGTCAGCCCCAGCATTTT
D: NA; size: NA; V: TRBV19; J: TRBJ2-3; CDR3: CASSIGESTDTQYF; DNA: TGTGCCAGTAGTATAGGAGAGAGTACAGATACGCAGTATTTT
D: NA; size: once; V: TRBV7-2; J: TRBJ2-7; CDR3: CASSLVRDLSYEQYF; DNA: TGTGCCAGCAGCTTAGTGCGGGATTTAAGCTACGAGCAGTACTTC
D: NA; size: NA; V: TRBV6-1; J: TRBJ2-3; CDR3: CASSAPLVDTQYF; DNA: TGTGCCAGCAGCGCGCCCCTGGTAGATACGCAGTATTTT
D: NA; size: NA; V: TRBV7-9; J: TRBJ2-6; CDR3: CASSSSRGNPDSGANVLTF; DNA: TGTGCCAGCAGCTCCTCAAGGGGGAACCCCGACTCTGGGGCCAACGTCCTGACTTTC
D: TRBD2; size: NA; V: TRBV13; J: TRBJ2-3; CDR3: CASSSGYGGAVDTQYF; DNA: TGTGCCAGCAGCTCCGGGTACGGGGGGGCCGTGGATACGCAGTATTTT
D: TRBD1; size: NA; V: TRBV5-5; J: TRBJ2-1; CDR3: CASSLTGGSYNEQFF; DNA: TGTGCCAGCAGCTTGACAGGGGGCTCCTACAATGAGCAGTTCTTC
D: TRBD1; size: NA; V: TRBV7-9; J: TRBJ2-3; CDR3: CASSRTGFQPQYF; DNA: TGTGCCAGCAGCCGGACAGGTTTTCAGCCCCAGTATTTT
D: NA; size: NA; V: TRBV27; J: TRBJ2-7; CDR3: CASSRTPTYEQYF; DNA: TGTGCCAGCAGTAGGACACCCACCTACGAGCAGTACTTC
D: NA; size: once; V: TRBV21-1; J: TRBJ2-7; CDR3: CASPQNTLYEQYF; DNA: TGTGCCAGCCCTCAGAACACCCTCTACGAGCAGTACTTC
D: TRBD2; size: NA; V: TRBV5-1; J: TRBJ2-3; CDR3: CASSLATSGRTDTQYF; DNA: TGCGCCAGCAGCTTGGCAACTAGCGGCCGCACAGATACGCAGTATTTT
D: TRBD2; size: once; V: TRBV4-1; J: TRBJ2-1; CDR3: CASSQVFTSGIYNEQFF; DNA: TGCGCCAGCAGCCAAGTCTTCACTAGCGGGATCTACAATGAGCAGTTCTTC
D: NA; size: NA; V: TRBV27; J: TRBJ2-2; CDR3: CASSLEYGELFF; DNA: TGTGCCAGCAGTTTGGAGTACGGGGAGCTGTTTTTT
D: NA; size: once; V: TRBV2; J: TRBJ2-3; CDR3: CASSEEGLTDTQYF; DNA: TGTGCCAGCAGTGAGGAGGGTCTCACAGATACGCAGTATTTT
D: TRBD2; size: NA; V: TRBV7-3; J: TRBJ2-3; CDR3: CASSHGLALADTQYF; DNA: TGTGCCAGCAGCCACGGACTAGCGTTGGCAGATACGCAGTATTTT
D: NA; size: NA; V: TRBV6-1; J: TRBJ1-2; CDR3: CASSEIGRVPNYGYTF; DNA: TGTGCCAGCAGTGAAATCGGGCGGGTTCCCAACTATGGCTACACCTTC
D: NA; size: few; V: TRBV6-1; J: TRBJ1-3; CDR3: CASSAPGGNTIYF; DNA: TGTGCCAGCAGTGCACCAGGTGGAAACACCATATATTTT
D: TRBD1; size: NA; V: TRBV5-1; J: TRBJ2-3; CDR3: CASSFVNRGVNTQYF; DNA: TGCGCCAGCAGCTTTGTTAACAGGGGGGTCAATACGCAGTATTTT
D: TRBD1; size: NA; V: TRBV11-2; J: TRBJ2-7; CDR3: CASRPPGQSYEQYF; DNA: TGTGCCAGCAGACCACCGGGACAGTCCTACGAGCAGTACTTC
D: TRBD2; size: NA; V: TRBV29-1; J: TRBJ2-7; CDR3: CSVLGGRGFDEQYF; DNA: TGCAGCGTCCTTGGCGGGAGGGGATTCGACGAGCAGTACTTC
D: NA; size: NA; V: TRBV6-1; J: TRBJ2-5; CDR3: CASSESLAETQYF; DNA: TGTGCCAGCAGTGAATCTCTAGCGGAGACCCAGTACTTC
D: TRBD1; size: NA; V: TRBV2; J: TRBJ2-5; CDR3: CASRTGGGMETQYF; DNA: TGTGCCAGCAGAACAGGGGGCGGAATGGAGACCCAGTACTTC
D: NA; size: NA; V: TRBV19; J: TRBJ1-5; CDR3: CASSIGNQPQHF; DNA: TGTGCCAGTAGTATCGGGAATCAGCCCCAGCATTTT
D: TRBD2; size: NA; V: TRBV5-1; J: TRBJ2-3; CDR3: CASTPAGGPVGTDTQYF; DNA: TGCGCCAGCACCCCAGCGGGGGGGCCAGTGGGCACAGATACGCAGTATTTT
D: TRBD2; size: NA; V: TRBV4-3; J: TRBJ2-3; CDR3: CASSQDLSYERGFTDTQYF; DNA: TGCGCCAGCAGCCAAGATTTGAGTTACGAGCGGGGATTCACAGATACGCAGTATTTT
D: TRBD1; size: NA; V: TRBV5-4; J: TRBJ2-7; CDR3: CASSLGIPVPTGREQYF; DNA: TGTGCCAGCAGCTTGGGTATCCCAGTACCGACAGGGCGCGAGCAGTACTTC
D: NA; size: NA; V: TRBV2; J: TRBJ2-4; CDR3: CASSESQRGIQYF; DNA: TGTGCCAGCAGTGAATCTCAGCGAGGCATTCAGTACTTC
D: NA; size: NA; V: TRBV18; J: TRBJ2-3; CDR3: CASSPGEATQYF; DNA: TGTGCCAGCTCACCAGGCGAGGCTACGCAGTATTTT